These T cell receptor beta chains were read from a single sample in a study of T cells in localized non-small cell lung cancer. The table came from immunoSEQ multiplex PCR; TCRdb's copy has only in-frame clones and leaves some out. The sample records over 70,000 clones, approximately 91% being singletons. The input for sequencing was PBMCs, taken before any cancer treatment. Receptors were obtained from a woman aged 40 to 75 with stage II squamous cell lung carcinoma. Both conserved end residues are part of each CDR3. The D gene is left open where the match is weak.

cdr3_aa | d_call | v_call
CASRRLVSYNEQFF | . | TRBV19
CASTHGLGLLNTEAFF | . | TRBV5-1
CASSQTSNQPQHF | . | TRBV16
CASRHGGTGNNEQFF | TRBD1 | TRBV6-5
CASSPLGGNYGYTF | . | TRBV4-1
CASSPPGQTGAKNIQYF | . | TRBV18
CASSLDGTIETQYF | . | TRBV7-2
CASSTFGVERQPQHF | . | TRBV19
CASSMPGTENQPQHF | TRBD1 | TRBV19
CASIKFQGADGELFF | TRBD1 | TRBV6-6
CASSLSSYEQYF | . | TRBV5-1
CAWSANLAGIYNEQFF | TRBD2 | TRBV30
CASSTPRRGYWEQFF | . | TRBV25-1
CSVERGVQTEAFF | . | TRBV29-1
CASSEGTGGGGEKLFF | TRBD1 | TRBV2
CASSLSGDTQYF | . | TRBV7-9
CAIRGQGETQYF | TRBD1 | TRBV10-3
CASSQRGRSTEAFF | . | TRBV27
CASSFSPGLAVHLSYNEQFF | TRBD2 | TRBV27
CASSIQPPDTEAFF | . | TRBV19
CASSTPGDGVGLNEKLFF | . | TRBV28
CASSLVGAVYNEQFF | . | TRBV5-1
CASSWGTGSEKLFF | TRBD1 | TRBV27
CASSGGQGKNQPQHF | TRBD1 | TRBV5-6
CSVEMVRKASYGYTF | . | TRBV29-1
CASSYPGRADQPQHF | . | TRBV6-6
CASSREGRTGYGLGYTF | TRBD1 | TRBV19
CASSKTGVVDYTF | TRBD1 | TRBV25-1
CATSLPRGAVGTGGRGEQYF | TRBD1 | TRBV15
CASSQIGGPTGNTIYF | . | TRBV5-4
CASSLVGQGRVTEAFF | TRBD1 | TRBV7-2
CASSLDRGDYGYTF | TRBD1 | TRBV18
CASRSREFSYNEQFF | . | TRBV6-1
CASSPRTGYGYTF | TRBD1 | TRBV27
CASSLGTGGVASYEQYF | TRBD1 | TRBV7-6
CASSVGTGELFF | . | TRBV25-1
CASGYPNTEAFF | . | TRBV12-5
CASSDPRDRAITQGTEAFF | TRBD1 | TRBV7-9
CASSLSAEQFF | . | TRBV28
CASRPSDSGNIQYF | . | TRBV28
CASRYRTAGGNTIYF | . | TRBV28
CASSLGRGPSGYTF | TRBD1 | TRBV27
CASSVGPGPVIETQYF | . | TRBV10-2
CASSSGAGMNTEAFF | . | TRBV11-2
CASSSQGWQPQHF | . | TRBV28
CSVENRGRYNEQFF | TRBD1 | TRBV29-1
CASSDRGRLNSPLHF | . | TRBV2
CASSLRVVNSPLHF | . | TRBV7-8
CASSPPDATQAFF | . | TRBV28
CASSFLRAEAFF | . | TRBV11-2
CASSRIPGLDPNNEQFF | TRBD2 | TRBV5-6
CASSPDRANSPLHF | TRBD1 | TRBV18
CASSADGTGSNQPQHF | . | TRBV10-2
CASSGTVTGYTF | . | TRBV19
CACSGQGAGEAFF | TRBD1 | TRBV30